This TCR beta chain was retrieved from a study of blood T cell repertoires in COVID-19. Sequenced by immunoSEQ multiplex PCR; TCRdb stores in-frame clones only, minus some. This sample has more than 250,000 clones, with about 85% found just once. This CDR3 spans 16 amino acids. From germline, CDR1 is SNHLY and CDR2 FYNNEI. V lost 6 bases and J lost 4; bases outside the gene matches: 11. The receptor comes from a woman aged 25 to 39 who had recovered from COVID-19. The chain links TRBV2 to TRBJ1-4, with 7 bases lining up with TRBD1. Sequences were obtained from PBMCs or T cells enriched from blood (not recorded which). The CDR3, as DNA: TGTGCCAGCAGAGTGTTTTCAGGGGGGAATAATGAAAAACTGTTTTTT. Protein: CASRVFSGGNNEKLFF. Filled out from reference TRBV2 and TRBJ1-4, the complete variable domain reads EPEVTQTPSHQVTQMGQEVILRCVPISNHLYFYWYRQILGQKVEFLVSFYNNEISEKSEIFDDQFSVERPDGSNFTLKIRSTKLEDSAMYFCASRVFSGGNNEKLFFGSGTQLSVL.